This T cell receptor (beta chain) was sequenced for a study of blood T cell repertoires in COVID-19. Study-wide context: The United States, Italy and Spain were the sources of the acute and convalescent COVID-19 samples. T cells, B-cell-depleted T cells, or PBMCs provided the cDNA or gDNA that served as material.

Clones were sequenced by immunoSEQ multiplex PCR, and TCRdb holds only the in-frame ones, with some missing. Of approximately 280,000 clones listed, about 90% are singletons. Trimming removed 7 bases from V and 2 bases from J; junction bases left unmatched: 6. The CDR3 spans 14 residues. Germline-derived CDR1 and CDR2 are MNHEY and SVGAGI. Participants had their cohort set by participant-reported clinical history. Recovery among Cohort 3 donors was established by two negative PCRs, clearance, or symptom resolution. This chain joins TRBV6-5 and TRBJ2-3; TRBD2 matches at 7 bases. This TCR was sampled from a woman aged 55-70 years who had recovered from COVID-19. The sample comprised PBMCs or T cells enriched from blood (not recorded which). CDR3 DNA sequence: TGTGCCAGCACCCGGGACTACACCACAGATACGCAGTATTTT. It encodes CASTRDYTTDTQYF.